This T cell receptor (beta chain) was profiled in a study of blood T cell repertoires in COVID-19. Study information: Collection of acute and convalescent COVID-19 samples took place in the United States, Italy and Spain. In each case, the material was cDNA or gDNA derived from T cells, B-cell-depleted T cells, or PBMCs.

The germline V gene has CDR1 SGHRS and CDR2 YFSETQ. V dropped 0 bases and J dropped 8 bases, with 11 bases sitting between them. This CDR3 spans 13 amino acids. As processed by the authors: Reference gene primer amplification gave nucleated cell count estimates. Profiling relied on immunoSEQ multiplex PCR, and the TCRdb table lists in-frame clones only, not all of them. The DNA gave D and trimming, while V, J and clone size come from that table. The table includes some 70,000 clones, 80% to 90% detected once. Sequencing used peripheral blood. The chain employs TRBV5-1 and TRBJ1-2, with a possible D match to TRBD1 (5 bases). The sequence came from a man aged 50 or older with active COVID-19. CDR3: CASSLDSPGGYTF. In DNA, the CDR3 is TGCGCCAGCAGCTTGGACAGCCCAGGGGGCTACACCTTC.